These 20 T cell receptor beta chains originate from one sample sequenced in a study of blood T cells in healthy people across ages. The use of a sample-barcoded 5' primer and a J-beta primer mix characterized a second PCR of about 7 to 12 cycles. Via MiXCR, TCRdb re-called the 5' RACE reads, giving one row per CDR3 protein. The sample includes around 2 million distinct CDR3 sequences, approximately 40% seen only once; the top ten take 23%. The material sequenced was blood. Receptors originate from a human donor in good health.

The V gene is TRBV29-1, the J gene TRBJ2-3; 13 bases are a match to TRBD2. V shed 7 bases and J 4 bases; nucleotides not matched to a gene: 2. Germline loops: CDR1 SQVTM, CDR2 ANQGSEA. There are 13 residues in the CDR3. The CDR3 is CSGTSGGADTQYF. The CDR3 nucleotides read TGCAGCGGAACTAGCGGGGGGGCAGATACGCAGTATTTT.

This clonotype came up once. The chain recombines TRBV29-1 with TRBJ2-1; D not resolved. CDR1 and CDR2 (germline): SQVTM, ANQGSEA. CDR3 length equals 15 residues. Trimming removed 4 bases from V and 2 bases from J, with 15 bases in between. Written as DNA, the CDR3 is TGCAGCGTTGTTTCGGTTACCAACCCCTACAATGAGCAGTTCTTC. Translated, it gives CSVVSVTNPYNEQFF.

This chain connects TRBV9 to TRBJ2-7; 7 bases are a match to TRBD1. Germline V CDR1 and CDR2: SGDLS, YYNGEE. This CDR3 has 16 residues. V lost 0 bases, J lost 8 bases, and 14 bases stayed unmatched. The CDR3 DNA sequence: TGTGCCAGCAGCGTAGCCGGGACAGAAAGCGGCGGGCAGCAGTACTTC. Translating gives CASSVAGTESGGQQYF. Full variable domain (missing parts from reference TRBV9 and TRBJ2-7): DSGVTQTPKHLITATGQRVTLRCSPRSGDLSVYWYQQSLDQGLQFLIQYYNGEERAKGNILERFSAQQFPDLHSELNLSSLELGDSALYFCASSVAGTESGGQQYFGPGTRLTVT.

The DNA for the CDR3 is TGTGCCACCAGCAGAGAGGTGGGCAGGTTGAACTATGGCTACACCTTC. Its protein product is CATSREVGRLNYGYTF. The V gene is TRBV15, the J gene TRBJ1-2; no clear D. Germline values: CDR1 LNHNV, CDR2 YYDKDF (reference sequence). The CDR3 contains 16 residues. The V end was cut by 0 bases, the J end by 2 bases, with 13 bases between. The full variable domain, completed using reference TRBV15 and TRBJ1-2, is DAMVIQNPRYQVTQFGKPVTLSCSQTLNHNVMYWYQQKSSQAPKLLFHYYDKDFNNEADTPDNFQSRRPNTSFCFLDIRSPGLGDTAMYLCATSREVGRLNYGYTFGSGTRLTVV.

A word on this clonotype: Compared with germline, one end of the junction differs, possibly owing to a read error. The chain carries TRBV12-3 or TRBV12-4 and TRBJ2-3; the D gene is possibly TRBD1 (6 bases). This CDR3 has 15 amino acids. CDR3 protein: CASSFPQGWTDAQYF. The CDR3 bases are TGTGCCAGCAGTTTTCCACAGGGTTGGACAGATGCGCAGTATTTT.

This clonotype was seen a few times. This chain uses TRBV6-1 with TRBJ2-2; D ambiguous. V lost 5 bases and J 0 bases, leaving 10 bases between the germline ends. The CDR3 contains 15 residues. Germline values: CDR1 MNHNS, CDR2 SASEGT. The CDR3 sequence: CASSSLGSNTGELFF. CDR3 in DNA: TGTGCCAGCAGTAGTCTAGGCTCGAACACCGGGGAGCTGTTTTTT.

The table lists this clonotype with many counts. The J gene is TRBJ2-6, the V gene TRBV15; TRBD1 matches 7 bases. J gave up 1 base and V 7 bases, and 1 base lay outside the gene matches. This CDR3 has 14 amino acids. Germline V gives CDR1 LNHNV, CDR2 YYDKDF (reference sequence). The DNA of the CDR3 is TGTGCCACCACGACAGGGTCTGGGGCCAACGTCCTGACTTTC. Amino acid sequence: CATTTGSGANVLTF. The variable domain in full, with the rest retrieved from reference TRBV15 and TRBJ2-6, is DAMVIQNPRYQVTQFGKPVTLSCSQTLNHNVMYWYQQKSSQAPKLLFHYYDKDFNNEADTPDNFQSRRPNTSFCFLDIRSPGLGDTAMYLCATTTGSGANVLTFGAGSRLTVL.

V is TRBV4-2 and J is TRBJ2-1; 11 nucleotides match TRBD2. V lost 3 bases to trimming and J lost 3 bases; unmatched junction nucleotides: 4. This CDR3 has 16 residues. In germline, CDR1 is LGHNA, CDR2 YNFKEQ. CDR3 nucleotide sequence: TGTGCCAGCAGCCACGGTGGGACTAGCGGCTACAATGAGCAGTTCTTC. This encodes CASSHGGTSGYNEQFF.

J is TRBJ2-2 and V is TRBV4-3; 7 bases match TRBD1. CDR1 and CDR2 from the germline V gene are LGHNA and YSLEER. The CDR3 contains 16 residues. After removal of 3 bases from V and 5 bases from J, the junction contained 9 bases not matched to a gene. CDR3 region: CASSHTRDSWTGELFF. The CDR3 nucleotides are TGCGCCAGCAGCCACACCCGGGACAGTTGGACCGGGGAGCTGTTTTTT.

The rearrangement uses TRBV28 and TRBJ2-7, with D possibly being TRBD1 (6 bases). Germline CDR1 MDHEN, CDR2 SYDVKM. Trimming took 5 bases from V and 3 from J, leaving 17 bases between them. The CDR3 spans 15 residues. CDR3 in DNA: TGTGCCAGCAGTCCCCTCGGGACACGATACTACGAGCAGTACTTC. Its translation: CASSPLGTRYYEQYF.

The rearrangement links TRBV6-1 to TRBJ1-2; the match to TRBD1 covers 9 bases. CDR3 length: 15 residues. V lost 5 bases, J lost 7 bases, and 11 bases stayed unmatched. In germline, CDR1 is MNHNS, CDR2 SASEGT. CDR3 loop: CASSSHPGQGSGYTF. Here the CDR3 DNA reads TGTGCCAGCAGTTCCCACCCAGGACAGGGGTCTGGCTACACCTTC.

This clonotype came up once. This chain joins TRBV4-3 and TRBJ2-3, with D hard to call. The ends were cut back, 0 bases at V and 6 bases at J, with 16 bases in the middle. Germline CDR1 LGHNA, CDR2 YSLEER. This CDR3 spans 16 amino acids. CDR3 protein: CASSQDLGGDWDTQYF. CDR3 coding DNA: TGCGCCAGCAGCCAAGATTTAGGCGGTGATTGGGATACGCAGTATTTT.

Concerning this clonotype itself: Here the CDR3 omits its conserved ending phenylalanine or tryptophan, so a read error is the likely source. The chain employs TRBV7-2 and TRBJ2-3; D not resolved. Germline V CDR1 and CDR2: SGHTA, FQGNSA. This CDR3 is 11 amino acids long. Trimming cost V 6 bases and J 3 bases, with 4 bases left between them. The CDR3 DNA reads TGTGCCAGCAGGGAGACAGATACGCAGTATGTT. This codes for CASRETDTQYV.

The chain is built from TRBV28 and TRBJ2-4, with 9 bases aligning to TRBD1. J lost 13 bases, V lost 6 bases, and 19 bases had no gene match. CDR3 length: 16 residues. Germline V CDR1 and CDR2: MDHEN, SYDVKM. The CDR3 nucleotides read TGTGCCAGCAGCTTCACAGGGGGCGTAATAGACAATGAGCAGTACTTC. Translation gives CASSFTGGVIDNEQYF. Looking up the rest from reference TRBV28 and TRBJ2-4 gives the full variable domain: DVKVTQSSRYLVKRTGEKVFLECVQDMDHENMFWYRQDPGLGLRLIYFSYDVKMKEKGDIPEGYSVSREKKERFSLILESASTNQTSMYLCASSFTGGVIDNEQYFGAGTRLSVL.

The table lists this clonotype with a few counts. The chain employs TRBV5-4 and TRBJ2-1; 15 bases agree with TRBD2. Trimming at V came to 4 bases and at J to 4 bases, leaving 6 bases not matched to a gene. Germline V gene sequence: CDR1 SGHNT, CDR2 YYREEE (reference sequence). The CDR3 covers 17 residues. The CDR3 here is CASSKPGLAGGYNEQFF. The CDR3 region has the DNA TGTGCCAGCAGCAAACCTGGACTAGCGGGGGGGTACAATGAGCAGTTCTTC.

The chain joins TRBV6-1 to TRBJ1-5; D not certain. Germline V gives CDR1 MNHNS, CDR2 SASEGT. The CDR3 loop spans 13 amino acids. Trimming left V 7 bases short and J 1 base short, with 8 bases between. The CDR3 loop is CASKRGSNQPQHF. The CDR3 nucleotides read TGTGCCAGCAAGCGGGGAAGCAATCAGCCCCAGCATTTT.

The gene calls are TRBV28 and TRBJ2-4, with D possibly TRBD2 on 6 matching bases. Germline assignment: CDR1 MDHEN and CDR2 SYDVKM. The CDR3 runs to 15 residues. V lost 6 bases, J lost 6 bases, and 18 bases lay in between. CDR3 loop: CASSTSSGDSNIQYF. In DNA form, the CDR3 reads TGTGCCAGCAGCACGTCATCGGGGGATTCAAACATTCAGTACTTC.

This clonotype was found a few times. The V and J genes are TRBV7-8 and TRBJ2-7; 8 bases line up with TRBD2. CDR1 SGHVS and CDR2 FQNEAQ come from the germline V gene. Unmatched junction bases numbered 10, after V lost 5 bases and J lost 4 bases. The CDR3 runs 15 residues. CDR3 sequence reads: CASSPRISGVYEQYF. The CDR3 DNA sequence: TGTGCCAGCAGCCCAAGAATTAGCGGGGTATACGAGCAGTACTTC.

The table lists this clonotype with a count of one. Germline is not matched at one junction end, which may reflect a read error. This chain joins TRBV6-5 and TRBJ2-1; unclear D gene. This CDR3 region has 16 residues. Germline CDR1 is MNHEY and CDR2 is SVGAGI. The CDR3 DNA is TGTGTCAGCAGTTACGGTCCGGGCACTACCTACAATGAGCAGTTCTTC. It translates to CVSSYGPGTTYNEQFF.

This clonotype was counted only a few times. This rearrangement joins TRBV5-1 to TRBJ2-7, with a possible D match to TRBD2 (7 bases). V was trimmed by 2 bases and J by 3 bases, leaving 30 bases between them. The length of the CDR3 is 20 residues. Germline CDR1 SGHRS, CDR2 YFSETQ. The CDR3 spells CASSFPLGGGPKYGLYEQYF. The CDR3 coding sequence is TGCGCCAGCAGCTTTCCCCTGGGAGGGGGTCCCAAGTATGGACTCTACGAGCAGTACTTC.